A single sample is the source of the 12 T cell receptor beta chains below, sequenced in a study of shared clonotypes between healthy human individuals. Profiled with immunoSEQ multiplex PCR; TCRdb holds only in-frame clones, not every one. The data hold about 2.3 million clones, with 85% to 95% observed a single time. The source material was naive CD4+ T cells from PBMCs. Subset indicated: CD45RA+ positively selected. These receptors all come from a man in his late teens or twenties in good health. Some clones in this sample may be carry-over from other donors' samples.

The V and J genes are TRBV7-8 and TRBJ1-6, with 8 bases fitting TRBD1. Germline CDR1 reads SGHVS; CDR2 reads FQNEAQ. J lost 0 bases, V lost 3 bases, and 4 bases had no gene match. The CDR3 runs to 17 residues. CDR3 sequence (DNA): TGTGCCAGCAGCTTTACAGGGGGAGGCTCCTATAATTCACCCCTCCACTTT. Translated, it gives CASSFTGGGSYNSPLHF.

This clone was detected a few times. The genes are TRBV11-2 and TRBJ2-7; the D gene is possibly TRBD2 (6 bases). The CDR3 sequence is 15 residues long. The V gene lost 2 bases and the J gene lost 1 base, with 12 bases spanning the gap. Per the germline V gene, CDR1 is SGHAT and CDR2 is FQNNGV. The CDR3 loop reads CASSLYTGRSYEQYF. The CDR3 nucleotides read TGTGCCAGCAGCTTATACACGGGGAGGTCCTACGAGCAGTACTTC. The full variable domain, in which reference TRBV11-2 and TRBJ2-7 provide the parts outside the CDR3, is EAGVAQSPRYKIIEKRQSVAFWCNPISGHATLYWYQQILGQGPKLLIQFQNNGVVDDSQLPKDRFSAERLKGVDSTLKIQPAKLEDSAVYLCASSLYTGRSYEQYFGPGTRLTVT.

In the case of this clone: The same CDR3 arises from other DNA sequences in this sample as well. J is TRBJ2-3 and V is TRBV28; D is perhaps TRBD2 (7 bases). The CDR3 covers 14 residues. Looked up from germline, CDR1 is MDHEN and CDR2 is SYDVKM. V lost 3 bases to trimming and J lost 3 bases, with 10 bases between them. CDR3 bases: TGTGCCAGCAGTTTGGGGGGGCGGACAGATACGCAGTATTTT. This translates into CASSLGGRTDTQYF.

The CDR3, as DNA: TGTGCCAGCAGTTTTCGATCTGGAAACACCATATATTTT. Amino acids: CASSFRSGNTIYF. The chain joins TRBV28 to TRBJ1-3; D unclear. CDR1 and CDR2 (germline): MDHEN, SYDVKM. V lost 3 bases to trimming and J lost 1 base, with 4 bases between them. The CDR3 extends over 13 amino acids.

This chain connects TRBV5-4 to TRBJ1-1; a weak D match, TRBD1 (6 bases). The CDR3 has 16 amino acids. Trimming left V 3 bases short and J 4 bases short, with 19 bases between. CDR1 is SGHNT, CDR2 YYREEE, per germline (reference sequence). CDR3 bases: TGTGCCAGCAGCTCAATGGGGGGCTACAGGGCCACTGAAGCTTTCTTT. Translation: CASSSMGGYRATEAFF.

DNA of the CDR3: TGTGCCAGCAGGTCCCTGGATACGCAGTATTTT. Amino acid sequence: CASRSLDTQYF. The chain combines TRBV28 with TRBJ2-3; D gene uncertain. Germline V gene data show CDR1 as MDHEN and CDR2 as SYDVKM. This CDR3 region has 11 residues. Trimming cost V 6 bases and J 6 bases, with 7 bases left between them.

This clone appeared once. The V call is TRBV15, the J call TRBJ2-5; no firm D call. Deletions cut 0 bases from V and 7 bases from J, with 15 bases between. The CDR3 consists of 15 residues. Germline V gene sequence: CDR1 LNHNV, CDR2 YYDKDF (reference sequence). CDR3 nucleotides: TGTGCCACCAGCAGAGATTTGACACCTCAAAGGACCCAGTACTTC. The encoded protein is CATSRDLTPQRTQYF.

With respect to this clone: Other DNA sequences from this sample encode an identical CDR3 as well. The chain recombines TRBV7-9 with TRBJ1-1; unclear D gene. Trimming stripped 0 bases from V and 7 bases from J, with 6 bases between. Per germline, CDR1 SEHNR and CDR2 FQNEAQ (reference sequence). This CDR3 is 12 amino acids long. In nucleotides, the CDR3 is TGTGCCAGCAGCTTAGCGATGGATGAAGCTTTCTTT. This gives the protein CASSLAMDEAFF.

CDR3 DNA: TGTGCCAGCAGCTCGTGGCGAGCGGGAGAAGAGACCCAGTACTTC. Its translation: CASSSWRAGEETQYF. The chain recombines TRBV9 with TRBJ2-5; 8 bases are a match to TRBD2. The junction had 8 bases not matched to a gene; V was cut back by 4 bases and J by 3 bases. Germline V CDR1 and CDR2: SGDLS, YYNGEE. The CDR3 sequence is 15 residues long.

On this clone itself: Other nucleotide sequences in the sample specify the same CDR3. The rearrangement uses TRBV18 and TRBJ2-7; D call uncertain. The germline gives CDR1 KGHSH, CDR2 LQKENI. The CDR3 runs 13 residues. Deletions cut 4 bases from V and 0 bases from J, with 7 bases between. The CDR3 sequence is CASSLLGSYEQYF. The CDR3 DNA sequence: TGTGCCAGCTCACTTTTGGGCTCCTACGAGCAGTACTTC.

The chain employs TRBV29-1 and TRBJ2-3; D may be TRBD1 or TRBD2 (5 bases each). Germline V CDR1 and CDR2: SQVTM, ANQGSEA. Trimming stripped 7 bases from V and 4 bases from J, with 9 bases between. The CDR3 contains 11 residues. CDR3 nucleotide sequence: TGCAGCGCCGGGGCAGCAGATACGCAGTATTTT. This encodes CSAGAADTQYF.

The genes are TRBV7-2 and TRBJ1-1, with 7 positions matching TRBD1. Trimming cost V 5 bases and J 6 bases; bases outside gene matches: 12. CDR3 length: 15 residues. Germline V gene data show CDR1 as SGHTA and CDR2 as FQGNSA. This CDR3 reads CASSLSGTALPEAFF. The CDR3 nucleotides read TGTGCCAGCAGCCTATCCGGGACAGCGTTACCTGAAGCTTTCTTT.